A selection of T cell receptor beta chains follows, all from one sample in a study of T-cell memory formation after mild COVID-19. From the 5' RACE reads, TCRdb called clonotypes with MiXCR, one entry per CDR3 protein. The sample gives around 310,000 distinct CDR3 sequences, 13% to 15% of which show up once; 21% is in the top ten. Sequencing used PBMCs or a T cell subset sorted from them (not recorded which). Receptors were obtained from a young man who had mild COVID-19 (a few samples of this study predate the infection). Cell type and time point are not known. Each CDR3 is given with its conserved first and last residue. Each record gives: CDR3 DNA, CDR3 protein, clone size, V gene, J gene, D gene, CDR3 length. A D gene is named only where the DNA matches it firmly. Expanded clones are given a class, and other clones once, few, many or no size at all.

cdr3_nt: TGTGCCAGCAGTCGACAGGGCTTGGACTATGGCTACACCTTC
cdr3_aa: CASSRQGLDYGYTF
clone_size: many
v_call: TRBV12-3/TRBV12-4
j_call: TRBJ1-2
d_call: TRBD1
cdr3_length: 14

cdr3_nt: TGCAGCGTTGACGGCCTAGCGGTGGCCAATGAGCAGTTCTTC
cdr3_aa: CSVDGLAVANEQFF
clone_size: few
v_call: TRBV29-1
j_call: TRBJ2-1
d_call: TRBD2
cdr3_length: 14

cdr3_nt: TGTGCCAGCAGCTTGACAGAAACCACCGGGGAGCTGTTTTTT
cdr3_aa: CASSLTETTGELFF
clone_size: -
v_call: TRBV7-6
j_call: TRBJ2-2
d_call: -
cdr3_length: 14

cdr3_nt: TGTGCCAGCAGTTGGGACAGGCGCAGGGACACTGAAGCTTTCTTT
cdr3_aa: CASSWDRRRDTEAFF
clone_size: -
v_call: TRBV27
j_call: TRBJ1-1
d_call: TRBD1
cdr3_length: 15

cdr3_nt: TGTGCCAGCAGCCAAGTTCGGACAGGTGCCACCGGGGAGCTGTTTTTT
cdr3_aa: CASSQVRTGATGELFF
clone_size: -
v_call: TRBV3-1
j_call: TRBJ2-2
d_call: TRBD1
cdr3_length: 16

cdr3_nt: TGTGCCAGTAGTATTCAGGCGGGGTGGGATGAGCAGTTCTTC
cdr3_aa: CASSIQAGWDEQFF
clone_size: few
v_call: TRBV19
j_call: TRBJ2-1
d_call: -
cdr3_length: 14

cdr3_nt: TGCGCCAGCAGCCTGGGACTAGCGGCGCGTACTAGCACAGATACGCAGTATTTT
cdr3_aa: CASSLGLAARTSTDTQYF
clone_size: -
v_call: TRBV5-1
j_call: TRBJ2-3
d_call: TRBD2
cdr3_length: 18

cdr3_nt: TGTGCCAGCAGCCTGGGGGGGACTCCCCTTAACAATGAGCAGTTCTTC
cdr3_aa: CASSLGGTPLNNEQFF
clone_size: many
v_call: TRBV7-2
j_call: TRBJ2-1
d_call: TRBD2
cdr3_length: 16

cdr3_nt: TGTGCCAGCAGTCACCGGTTGGGGCGCGGGACCGGGGAGCTGTTTTTT
cdr3_aa: CASSHRLGRGTGELFF
clone_size: few
v_call: TRBV11-2
j_call: TRBJ2-2
d_call: -
cdr3_length: 16

cdr3_nt: TGTGCCAGCAGGGGATTCTGGGAGACCCAGTACTTC
cdr3_aa: CASRGFWETQYF
clone_size: -
v_call: TRBV28
j_call: TRBJ2-5
d_call: -
cdr3_length: 12

cdr3_nt: TGTGCCAGCAGATCCCAGGGGGGATTTAGCACAGATACGCAGTATTTT
cdr3_aa: CASRSQGGFSTDTQYF
clone_size: many
v_call: TRBV5-5
j_call: TRBJ2-3
d_call: -
cdr3_length: 16

cdr3_nt: TGTGCCAGCAGTTCCCCCCCGGGGAACGGCCGCACAGATACGCAGTATTTT
cdr3_aa: CASSSPPGNGRTDTQYF
clone_size: many
v_call: TRBV12-3/TRBV12-4
j_call: TRBJ2-3
d_call: -
cdr3_length: 17

cdr3_nt: TGCAGCGTGGCCGGGACAAGATACAATGAGCAGTTCTTC
cdr3_aa: CSVAGTRYNEQFF
clone_size: few
v_call: TRBV29-1
j_call: TRBJ2-1
d_call: -
cdr3_length: 13

cdr3_nt: TGTGCCAGCAGCCTACAGGGATGGCCTGAAGCTTTCTTT
cdr3_aa: CASSLQGWPEAFF
clone_size: once
v_call: TRBV7-9
j_call: TRBJ1-1
d_call: -
cdr3_length: 13

cdr3_nt: TGCGCCAGCAGGCAGGGGGTCACCGGGGAGCTGTTTTTT
cdr3_aa: CASRQGVTGELFF
clone_size: -
v_call: TRBV4-3
j_call: TRBJ2-2
d_call: TRBD1
cdr3_length: 13

cdr3_nt: TGTGCCAGCAGCCAAGATGGGGGGCGAGGTACTGAAGCTTTCTTT
cdr3_aa: CASSQDGGRGTEAFF
clone_size: -
v_call: TRBV4-2
j_call: TRBJ1-1
d_call: -
cdr3_length: 15

cdr3_nt: TGCAGTGCTAGGGGGGCCCCCCTTCAAGAGACCCAGTACTTC
cdr3_aa: CSARGAPLQETQYF
clone_size: few
v_call: TRBV20-1
j_call: TRBJ2-5
d_call: -
cdr3_length: 14

cdr3_nt: TGCGCCAGCAGCCAAGATCTGGGACAGGGCGGCCAGCCCCAGCATTTT
cdr3_aa: CASSQDLGQGGQPQHF
clone_size: few
v_call: TRBV4-3
j_call: TRBJ1-5
d_call: TRBD1
cdr3_length: 16